Listed below are T cell receptor beta chains from one sample, sequenced in a study of T cells expressing NK-cell markers. TCRdb reprocessed the 5' RACE reads, keeping one entry per CDR3 protein, no DNA. Here the sample table reports some 300,000 distinct CDR3 sequences. The sequenced sample was blood T cells: a sorted CD56 or NKG2C T cell subset, CD4+ or CD8+ T cells, or bulk PBMC T cells (not recorded which). These TCRs come from a man between 18 and 29 years old in good health. Each CDR3 is given with its conserved first and last residue.

CDR3aa: CASSLVALLSDTQYF; v_gene: TRBV7-2; j_gene: TRBJ2-3
CDR3aa: CSARVTSGGEQYF; v_gene: TRBV20-1; j_gene: TRBJ2-7
CDR3aa: CSAPTQGETQYF; v_gene: TRBV20-1; j_gene: TRBJ2-5
CDR3aa: CASSLRTGNTGELFF; v_gene: TRBV5-1; j_gene: TRBJ2-2
CDR3aa: CASSIALAGRSDTQYF; v_gene: TRBV9; j_gene: TRBJ2-3
CDR3aa: CASSLADRIMNTEAFF; v_gene: TRBV7-2; j_gene: TRBJ1-1
CDR3aa: CSVQMTSGGETQYF; v_gene: TRBV29-1; j_gene: TRBJ2-5
CDR3aa: CASRLASTTDTQYF; v_gene: TRBV12-3/TRBV12-4; j_gene: TRBJ2-3
CDR3aa: CASSETGGRQFF; v_gene: TRBV9; j_gene: TRBJ2-1
CDR3aa: CASSHLGAPQETQYF; v_gene: TRBV5-1; j_gene: TRBJ2-5
CDR3aa: CASSQDGTSVDTQYF; v_gene: TRBV4-2; j_gene: TRBJ2-3
CDR3aa: CSARDQFREMNTEAFF; v_gene: TRBV20-1; j_gene: TRBJ1-1
CDR3aa: CSAPWTSVGDTQYF; v_gene: TRBV20-1; j_gene: TRBJ2-3
CDR3aa: CATSDLSGTFNEQFF; v_gene: TRBV24-1; j_gene: TRBJ2-1
CDR3aa: CASSLALRGLRGQGFHEQFF; v_gene: TRBV12-3/TRBV12-4; j_gene: TRBJ2-1
CDR3aa: CASRGTSTDTQYF; v_gene: TRBV2; j_gene: TRBJ2-3
CDR3aa: CASSELSFRGDGYTF; v_gene: TRBV10-2; j_gene: TRBJ1-2
CDR3aa: CASSLSGQPYEQYF; v_gene: TRBV7-8; j_gene: TRBJ2-7
CDR3aa: CASSLLAGGMAEQYF; v_gene: TRBV5-1; j_gene: TRBJ2-7
CDR3aa: CASSYSRAQETQYF; v_gene: TRBV6-5; j_gene: TRBJ2-5
CDR3aa: CASSLTDRATKNIQYF; v_gene: TRBV4-1; j_gene: TRBJ2-4
CDR3aa: CASSYLRLRSGELFF; v_gene: TRBV6-5; j_gene: TRBJ2-2
CDR3aa: CASSVQQGKGGSEKLFF; v_gene: TRBV28; j_gene: TRBJ1-4
CDR3aa: CASSPGVAGSEFF; v_gene: TRBV7-2; j_gene: TRBJ2-1
CDR3aa: CSARDYYGYTF; v_gene: TRBV20-1; j_gene: TRBJ1-2
CDR3aa: CASSYSTAGTRTGELFF; v_gene: TRBV4-2; j_gene: TRBJ2-2
CDR3aa: CASSESLPGQGASRETQYF; v_gene: TRBV10-1; j_gene: TRBJ2-5